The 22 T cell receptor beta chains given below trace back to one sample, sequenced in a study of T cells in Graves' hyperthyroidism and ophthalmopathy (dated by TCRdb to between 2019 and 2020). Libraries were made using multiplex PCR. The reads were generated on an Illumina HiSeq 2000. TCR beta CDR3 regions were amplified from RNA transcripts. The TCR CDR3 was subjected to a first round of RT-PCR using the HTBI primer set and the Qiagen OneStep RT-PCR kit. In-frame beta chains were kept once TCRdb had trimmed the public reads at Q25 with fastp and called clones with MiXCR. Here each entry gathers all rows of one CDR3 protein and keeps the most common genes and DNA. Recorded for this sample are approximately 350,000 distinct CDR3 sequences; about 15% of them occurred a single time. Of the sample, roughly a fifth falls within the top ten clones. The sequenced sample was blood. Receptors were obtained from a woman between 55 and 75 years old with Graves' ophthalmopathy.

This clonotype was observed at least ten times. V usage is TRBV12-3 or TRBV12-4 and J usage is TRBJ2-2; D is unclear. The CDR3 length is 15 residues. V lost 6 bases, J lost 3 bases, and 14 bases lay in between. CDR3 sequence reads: CASSLTTTYTGELFF. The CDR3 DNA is TGTGCCAGCAGCCTCACTACTACCTACACCGGGGAGCTGTTTTTT.

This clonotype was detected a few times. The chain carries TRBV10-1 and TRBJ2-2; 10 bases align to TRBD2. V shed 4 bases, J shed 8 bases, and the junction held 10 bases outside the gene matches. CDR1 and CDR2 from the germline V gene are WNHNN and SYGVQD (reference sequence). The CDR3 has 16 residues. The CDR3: CASSVGASGSSGELFF. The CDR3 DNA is TGCGCCAGCAGTGTCGGGGCTAGCGGGAGTTCGGGGGAGCTGTTTTTT.

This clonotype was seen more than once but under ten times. CDR3: CASSYEPSSYEQYF. Here the CDR3 DNA reads TGTGCCAGCAGTTACGAACCGAGCTCCTACGAGCAGTACTTC. The chain links TRBV6-2 or TRBV6-3 to TRBJ2-7; D unresolved. Germline V gives CDR1 MNHEY, CDR2 SVGEGT. The CDR3 contains 14 residues. V lost 2 bases, J lost 0 bases, and 8 bases lay in between.

The CDR3 DNA reads TGTGCCAGCAGCCTACAGCTGACCGGACAGTCCTACGAGCAGTACTTC. Encoded protein: CASSLQLTGQSYEQYF. The rearrangement links TRBV5-6 to TRBJ2-7; tentatively, D is TRBD1 (6 bases). This CDR3 region has 16 residues. From germline, CDR1 is SGHDT and CDR2 YYEEEE. V was cut by 4 bases and J by 1 base, with 18 bases left in between. The full variable domain, its missing parts supplied by reference TRBV5-6 and TRBJ2-7, is DAGVTQSPTHLIKTRGQQVTLRCSPKSGHDTVSWYQQALGQGPQFIFQYYEEEERQRGNFPDRFSGHQFPNYSSELNVNALLLGDSALYLCASSLQLTGQSYEQYFGPGTRLTVT.

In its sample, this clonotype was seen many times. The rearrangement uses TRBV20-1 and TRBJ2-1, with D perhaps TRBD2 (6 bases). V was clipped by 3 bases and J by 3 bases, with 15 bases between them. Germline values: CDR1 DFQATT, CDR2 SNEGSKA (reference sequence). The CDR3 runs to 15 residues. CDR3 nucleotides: TGCAGTGCTAGGGACCTAGGGAGGTACTACAATGAGCAGTTCTTC. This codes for CSARDLGRYYNEQFF.

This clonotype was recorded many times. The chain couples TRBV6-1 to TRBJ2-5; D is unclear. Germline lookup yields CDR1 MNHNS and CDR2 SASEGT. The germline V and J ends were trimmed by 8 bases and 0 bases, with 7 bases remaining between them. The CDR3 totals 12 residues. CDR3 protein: CASGRNQETQYF. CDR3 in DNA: TGTGCCAGCGGCCGGAACCAAGAGACCCAGTACTTC.

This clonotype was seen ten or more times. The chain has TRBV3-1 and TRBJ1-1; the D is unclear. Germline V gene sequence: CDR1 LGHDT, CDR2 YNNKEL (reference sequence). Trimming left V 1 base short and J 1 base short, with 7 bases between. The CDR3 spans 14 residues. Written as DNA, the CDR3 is TGTGCCAGCAGCCAAGCCCCGAGGAACACTGAAGCTTTCTTT. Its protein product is CASSQAPRNTEAFF.

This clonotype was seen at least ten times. CDR3 residues: CASSQTPDTQYF. The CDR3 nucleotides are TGTGCCAGCAGCCAGACTCCAGATACGCAGTATTTT. This sequence joins TRBV11-2 and TRBJ2-3, with unresolved D. The V end lost 5 bases, the J end lost 4 bases, and 7 bases lay between the germline ends. This CDR3 has 12 residues. Germline lookup yields CDR1 SGHAT and CDR2 FQNNGV.

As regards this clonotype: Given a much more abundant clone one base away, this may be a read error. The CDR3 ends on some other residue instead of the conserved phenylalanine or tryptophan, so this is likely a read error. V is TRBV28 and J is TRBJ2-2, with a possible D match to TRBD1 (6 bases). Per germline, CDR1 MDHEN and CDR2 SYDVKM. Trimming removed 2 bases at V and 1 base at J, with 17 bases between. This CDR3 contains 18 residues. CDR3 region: CASSLRDITHLNTGELFV. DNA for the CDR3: TGTGCCAGCAGTTTAAGGGACATAACCCATTTGAACACCGGGGAGCTGTTTGTT.

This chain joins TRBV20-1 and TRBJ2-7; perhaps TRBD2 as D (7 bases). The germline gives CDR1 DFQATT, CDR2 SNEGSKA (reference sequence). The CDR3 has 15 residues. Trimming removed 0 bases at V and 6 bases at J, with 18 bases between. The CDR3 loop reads CSARDGGRGEGEQYF. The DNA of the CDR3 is TGCAGTGCTAGAGATGGGGGGCGCGGGGAGGGCGAGCAGTACTTC.

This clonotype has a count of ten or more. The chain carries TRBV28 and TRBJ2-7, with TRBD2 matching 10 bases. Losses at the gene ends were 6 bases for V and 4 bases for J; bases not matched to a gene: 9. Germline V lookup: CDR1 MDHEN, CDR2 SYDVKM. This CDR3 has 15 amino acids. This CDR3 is CASSLIPSGSYEQYF. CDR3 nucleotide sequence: TGTGCCAGCAGCCTTATCCCTAGCGGGAGTTACGAGCAGTACTTC.

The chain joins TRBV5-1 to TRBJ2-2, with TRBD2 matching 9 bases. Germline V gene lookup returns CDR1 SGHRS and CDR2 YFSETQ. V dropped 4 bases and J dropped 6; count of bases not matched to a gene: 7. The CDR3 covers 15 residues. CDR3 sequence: CASSPGTSLSGELFF. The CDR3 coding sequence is TGCGCCAGCAGCCCCGGGACTAGCTTGTCCGGGGAGCTGTTTTTT.

CDR3 DNA sequence: TGTGCCAGCAGTCCGGGCCAGTTCTTC. Its protein is CASSPGQFF. This rearrangement joins TRBV12-3 or TRBV12-4 to TRBJ2-1; D call uncertain. Trimming shortened V by 5 bases and J by 13 bases, and 6 bases separated the two germline ends. CDR3 length equals 9 residues.

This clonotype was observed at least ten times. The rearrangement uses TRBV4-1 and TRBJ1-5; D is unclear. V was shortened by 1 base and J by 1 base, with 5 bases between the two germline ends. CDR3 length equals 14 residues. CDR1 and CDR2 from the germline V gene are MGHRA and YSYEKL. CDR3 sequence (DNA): TGCGCCAGCAGCCAAGGACGGAGCAATCAGCCCCAGCATTTT. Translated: CASSQGRSNQPQHF.

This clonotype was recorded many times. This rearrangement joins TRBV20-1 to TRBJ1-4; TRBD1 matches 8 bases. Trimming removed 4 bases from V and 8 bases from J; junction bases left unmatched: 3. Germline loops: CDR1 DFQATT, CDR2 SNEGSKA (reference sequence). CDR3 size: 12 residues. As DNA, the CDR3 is TGCAGTGCTACAGGGGGCGAAGAAAAACTGTTTTTT. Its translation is CSATGGEEKLFF.

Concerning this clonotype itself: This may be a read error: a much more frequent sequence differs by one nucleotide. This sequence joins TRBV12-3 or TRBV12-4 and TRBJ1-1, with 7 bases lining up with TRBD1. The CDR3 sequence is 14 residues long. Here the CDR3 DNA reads TGTGCCAGCAATCCTCTAACAGGGGTTACTGAAGTTTTCTTT. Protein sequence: CASNPLTGVTEVFF.

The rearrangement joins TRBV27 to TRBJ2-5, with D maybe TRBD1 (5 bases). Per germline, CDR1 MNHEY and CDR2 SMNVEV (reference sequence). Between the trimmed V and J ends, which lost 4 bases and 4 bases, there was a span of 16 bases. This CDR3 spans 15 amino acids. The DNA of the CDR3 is TGTGCCAGCAGTTCGACAGAATCCCTCGGAGAGACCCAGTACTTC. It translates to CASSSTESLGETQYF.

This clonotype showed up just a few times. CDR3 amino acids: CASSPVGGQETQYF. The CDR3 DNA sequence: TGTGCCAGCAGCCCGGTAGGGGGTCAAGAGACCCAGTACTTC. This chain links TRBV5-5 with TRBJ2-5, with a possible D match to TRBD1 (6 bases). Germline V lookup: CDR1 SGHKS, CDR2 YYEKEE (reference sequence). The V end was cut by 4 bases, the J end by 2 bases, with 12 bases between. The CDR3 runs to 14 residues.

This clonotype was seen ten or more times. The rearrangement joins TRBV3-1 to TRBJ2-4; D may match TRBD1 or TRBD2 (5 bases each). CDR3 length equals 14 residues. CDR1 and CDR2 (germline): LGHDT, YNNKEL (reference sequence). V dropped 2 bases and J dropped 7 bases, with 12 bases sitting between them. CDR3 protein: CASSQPAEGNIQYF. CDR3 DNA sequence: TGTGCCAGCAGCCAACCGGCCGAGGGGAACATTCAGTACTTC.

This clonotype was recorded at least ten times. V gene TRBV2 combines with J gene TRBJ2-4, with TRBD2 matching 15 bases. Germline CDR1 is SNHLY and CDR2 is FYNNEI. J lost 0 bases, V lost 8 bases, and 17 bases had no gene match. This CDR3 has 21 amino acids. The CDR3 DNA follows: TGTGCCAGCGGAACAGGGGTAGGGACTAGCGGGAGGCCGCTAGCCAAAAACATTCAGTACTTC. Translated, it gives CASGTGVGTSGRPLAKNIQYF.

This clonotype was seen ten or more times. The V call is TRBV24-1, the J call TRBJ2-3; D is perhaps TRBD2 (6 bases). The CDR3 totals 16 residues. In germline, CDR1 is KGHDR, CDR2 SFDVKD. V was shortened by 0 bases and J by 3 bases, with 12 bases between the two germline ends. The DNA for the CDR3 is TGTGCCACCAGTGATTTGACGGCAGGGAGGACAGATACGCAGTATTTT. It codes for CATSDLTAGRTDTQYF.

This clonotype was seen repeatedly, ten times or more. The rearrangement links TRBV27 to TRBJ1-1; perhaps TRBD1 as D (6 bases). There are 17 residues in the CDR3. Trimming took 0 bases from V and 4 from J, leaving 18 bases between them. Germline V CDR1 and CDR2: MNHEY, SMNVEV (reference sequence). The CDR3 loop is CASSLSKGGGYLTEAFF. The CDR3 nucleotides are TGTGCCAGCAGTTTATCTAAGGGCGGGGGCTACCTCACTGAAGCTTTCTTT.